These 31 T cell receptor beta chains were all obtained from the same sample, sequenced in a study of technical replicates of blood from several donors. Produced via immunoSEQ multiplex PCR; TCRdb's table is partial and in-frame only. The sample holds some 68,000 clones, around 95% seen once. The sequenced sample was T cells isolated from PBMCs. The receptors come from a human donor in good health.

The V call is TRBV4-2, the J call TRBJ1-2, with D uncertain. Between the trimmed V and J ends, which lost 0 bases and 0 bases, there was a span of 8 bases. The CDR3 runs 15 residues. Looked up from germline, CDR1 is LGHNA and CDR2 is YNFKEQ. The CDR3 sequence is CASSQDLATNYGYTF. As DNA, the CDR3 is TGTGCCAGCAGCCAAGATTTAGCTACTAACTATGGCTACACCTTC.

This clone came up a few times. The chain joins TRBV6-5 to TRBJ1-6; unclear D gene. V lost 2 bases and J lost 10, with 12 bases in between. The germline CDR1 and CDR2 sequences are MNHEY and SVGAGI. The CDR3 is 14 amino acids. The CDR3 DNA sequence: TGTGCCAGCAGTTACACTCGAAGAGAGTCACCCCTCCACTTT. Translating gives CASSYTRRESPLHF.

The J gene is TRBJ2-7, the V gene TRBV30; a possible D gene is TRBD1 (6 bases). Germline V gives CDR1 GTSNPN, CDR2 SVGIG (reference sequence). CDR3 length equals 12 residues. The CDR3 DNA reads TGTGCTAGTACAGGGCCCTCCTACGAGCAGTACTTC. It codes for CASTGPSYEQYF.

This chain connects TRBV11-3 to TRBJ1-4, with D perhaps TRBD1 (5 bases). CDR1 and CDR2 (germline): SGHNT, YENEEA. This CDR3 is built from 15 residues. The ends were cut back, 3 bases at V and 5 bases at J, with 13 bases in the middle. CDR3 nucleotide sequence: TGTGCCAGCAGCTTCAGGGTAAATAGGAATGAAAAACTGTTTTTT. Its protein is CASSFRVNRNEKLFF.

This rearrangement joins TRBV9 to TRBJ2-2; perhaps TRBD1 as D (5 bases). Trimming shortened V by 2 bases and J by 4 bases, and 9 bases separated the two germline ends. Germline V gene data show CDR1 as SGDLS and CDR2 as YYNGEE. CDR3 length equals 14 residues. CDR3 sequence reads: CASSVRAFTGELFF. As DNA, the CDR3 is TGTGCCAGCAGCGTCAGGGCCTTCACCGGGGAGCTGTTTTTT.

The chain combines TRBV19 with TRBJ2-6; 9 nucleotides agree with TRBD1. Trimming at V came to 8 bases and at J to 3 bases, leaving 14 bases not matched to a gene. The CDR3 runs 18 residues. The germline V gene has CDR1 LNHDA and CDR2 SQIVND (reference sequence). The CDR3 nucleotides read TGTGCCAGTTTGTCCAGGGGACAGGGTTTGTATGGGGCCAACGTCCTGACTTTC. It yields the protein CASLSRGQGLYGANVLTF. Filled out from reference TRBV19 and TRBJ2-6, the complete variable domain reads DGGITQSPKYLFRKEGQNVTLSCEQNLNHDAMYWYRQDPGQGLRLIYYSQIVNDFQKGDIAEGYSVSREKKESFPLTVTSAQKNPTAFYLCASLSRGQGLYGANVLTFGAGSRLTVL.

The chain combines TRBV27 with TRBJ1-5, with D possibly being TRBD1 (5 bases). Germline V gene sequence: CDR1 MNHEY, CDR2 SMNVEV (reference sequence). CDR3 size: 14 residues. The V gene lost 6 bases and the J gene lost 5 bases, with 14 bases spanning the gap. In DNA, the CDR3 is TGTGCCAGCAGAGGGCGGGGAGGGGATCAGCCCCAGCATTTT. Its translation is CASRGRGGDQPQHF.

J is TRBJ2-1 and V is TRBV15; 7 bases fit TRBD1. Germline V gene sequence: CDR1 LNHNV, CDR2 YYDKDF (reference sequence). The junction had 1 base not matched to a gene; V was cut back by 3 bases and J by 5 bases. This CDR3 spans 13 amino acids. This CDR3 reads CATSRGQNNEQFF. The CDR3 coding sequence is TGTGCCACCAGCAGGGGACAGAACAATGAGCAGTTCTTC. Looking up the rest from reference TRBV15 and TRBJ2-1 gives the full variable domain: DAMVIQNPRYQVTQFGKPVTLSCSQTLNHNVMYWYQQKSSQAPKLLFHYYDKDFNNEADTPDNFQSRRPNTSFCFLDIRSPGLGDTAMYLCATSRGQNNEQFFGPGTRLTVL.

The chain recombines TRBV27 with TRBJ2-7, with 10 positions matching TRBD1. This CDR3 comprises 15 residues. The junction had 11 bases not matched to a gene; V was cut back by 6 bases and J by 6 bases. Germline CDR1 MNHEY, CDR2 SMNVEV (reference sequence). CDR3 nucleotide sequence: TGTGCCAGCAGCCCTCCGGGACAGGGGATCCGCGAGCAGTACTTC. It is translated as CASSPPGQGIREQYF.

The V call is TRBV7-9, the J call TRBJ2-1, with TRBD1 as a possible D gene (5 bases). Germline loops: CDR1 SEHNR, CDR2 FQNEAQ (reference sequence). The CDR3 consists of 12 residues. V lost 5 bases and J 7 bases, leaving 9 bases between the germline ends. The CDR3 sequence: CASSPQENEQFF. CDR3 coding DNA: TGTGCCAGCAGCCCACAGGAGAATGAGCAGTTCTTC.

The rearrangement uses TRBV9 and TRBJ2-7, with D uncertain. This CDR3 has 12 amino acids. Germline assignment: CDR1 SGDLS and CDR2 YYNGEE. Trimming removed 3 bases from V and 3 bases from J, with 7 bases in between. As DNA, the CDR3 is TGTGCCAGCAGCGCCTCAGACTACGAGCAGTACTTC. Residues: CASSASDYEQYF.

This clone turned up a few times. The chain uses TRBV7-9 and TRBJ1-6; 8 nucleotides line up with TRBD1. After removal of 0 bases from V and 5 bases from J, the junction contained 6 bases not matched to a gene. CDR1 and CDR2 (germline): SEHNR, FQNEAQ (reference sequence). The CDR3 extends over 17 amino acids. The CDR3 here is CASSLAGTGRHNSPLHF. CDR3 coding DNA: TGTGCCAGCAGCTTAGCTGGGACAGGCCGTCATAATTCACCCCTCCACTTT.

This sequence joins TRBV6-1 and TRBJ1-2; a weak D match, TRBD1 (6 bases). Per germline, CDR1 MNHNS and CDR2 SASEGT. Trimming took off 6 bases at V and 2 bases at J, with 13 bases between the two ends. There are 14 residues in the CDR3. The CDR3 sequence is CASSPGQTNYGYTF. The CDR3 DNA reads TGTGCCAGCAGCCCCGGACAGACCAACTATGGCTACACCTTC.

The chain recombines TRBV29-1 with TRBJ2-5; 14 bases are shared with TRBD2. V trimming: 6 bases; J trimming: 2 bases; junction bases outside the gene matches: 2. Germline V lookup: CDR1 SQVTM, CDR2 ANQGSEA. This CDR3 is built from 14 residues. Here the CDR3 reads CSVGLAGGQETQYF. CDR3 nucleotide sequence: TGCAGCGTCGGACTAGCGGGGGGACAAGAGACCCAGTACTTC.

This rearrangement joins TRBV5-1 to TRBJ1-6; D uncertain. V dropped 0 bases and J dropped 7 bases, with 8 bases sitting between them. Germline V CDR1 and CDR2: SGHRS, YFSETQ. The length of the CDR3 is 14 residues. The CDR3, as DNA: TGCGCCAGCAGCTTGGGCGATCAAAATTCACCCCTCCACTTT. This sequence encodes CASSLGDQNSPLHF.

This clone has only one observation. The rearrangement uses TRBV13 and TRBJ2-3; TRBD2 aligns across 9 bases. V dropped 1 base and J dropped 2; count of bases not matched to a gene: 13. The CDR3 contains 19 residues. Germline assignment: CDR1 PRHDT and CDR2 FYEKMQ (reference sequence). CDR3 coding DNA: TGTGCCAGCAGCTTAGAACCCTTAGGAGCGGGGGGAAACACAGATACGCAGTATTTT. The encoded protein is CASSLEPLGAGGNTDTQYF.

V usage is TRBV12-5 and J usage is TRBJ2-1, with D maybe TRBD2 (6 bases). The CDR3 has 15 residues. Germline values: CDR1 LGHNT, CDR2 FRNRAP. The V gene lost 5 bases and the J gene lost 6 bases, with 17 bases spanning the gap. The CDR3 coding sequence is TGTGCTAGTGGTACGGGGGTTCCCGGTGGCAATGAGCAGTTCTTC. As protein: CASGTGVPGGNEQFF.

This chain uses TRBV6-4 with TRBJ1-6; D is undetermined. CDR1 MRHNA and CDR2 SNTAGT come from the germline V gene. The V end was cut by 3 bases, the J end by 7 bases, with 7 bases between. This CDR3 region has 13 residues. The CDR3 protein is CASSDRLNSPLHF. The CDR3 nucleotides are TGTGCCAGCAGTGATCGTCTCAATTCACCCCTCCACTTT.

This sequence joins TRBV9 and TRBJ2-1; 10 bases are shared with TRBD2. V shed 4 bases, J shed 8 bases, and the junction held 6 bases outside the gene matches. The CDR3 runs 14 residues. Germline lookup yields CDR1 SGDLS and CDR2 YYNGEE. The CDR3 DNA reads TGTGCCAGCAGCCCTGAGCGGGGGGGCTATGAGCAGTTCTTC. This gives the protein CASSPERGGYEQFF.

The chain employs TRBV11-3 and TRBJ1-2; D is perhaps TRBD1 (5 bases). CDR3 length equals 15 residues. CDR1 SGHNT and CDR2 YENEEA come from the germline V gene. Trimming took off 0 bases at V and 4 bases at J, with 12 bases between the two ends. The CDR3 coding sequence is TGTGCCAGCAGCTTAGATACAGGCCGCCCCTATGGCTACACCTTC. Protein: CASSLDTGRPYGYTF.

Here the CDR3 reads CASSLRYSGANVLTF. The CDR3 DNA reads TGTGCCAGCAGCTTGCGGTACTCTGGGGCCAACGTCCTGACTTTC. This chain joins TRBV5-8 and TRBJ2-6; no clear D. Trimming took off 1 base at V and 0 bases at J, with 5 bases between the two ends. CDR1 and CDR2 from the germline V gene are SGHTS and YDEGEE. The CDR3 totals 15 residues. The full variable domain, completed using reference TRBV5-8 and TRBJ2-6, is EAGVTQSPTHLIKTRGQQATLRCSPISGHTSVYWYQQALGLGLQFLLWYDEGEERNRGNFPPRFSGRQFPNYSSELNVNALELEDSALYLCASSLRYSGANVLTFGAGSRLTVL.

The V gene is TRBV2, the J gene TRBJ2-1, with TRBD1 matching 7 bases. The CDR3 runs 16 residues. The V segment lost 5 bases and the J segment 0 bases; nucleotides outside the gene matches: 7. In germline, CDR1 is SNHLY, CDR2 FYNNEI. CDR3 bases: TGTGCCAGCAGTTCCCCGGGACAGAGCTCCTACAATGAGCAGTTCTTC. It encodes CASSSPGQSSYNEQFF.

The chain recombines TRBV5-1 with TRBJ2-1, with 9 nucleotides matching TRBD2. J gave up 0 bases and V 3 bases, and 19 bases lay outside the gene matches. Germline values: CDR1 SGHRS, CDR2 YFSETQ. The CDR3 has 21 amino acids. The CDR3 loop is CASSYIPVLAGAASSYNEQFF. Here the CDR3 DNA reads TGCGCCAGCAGCTACATCCCGGTGTTAGCGGGGGCCGCGAGCTCCTACAATGAGCAGTTCTTC.

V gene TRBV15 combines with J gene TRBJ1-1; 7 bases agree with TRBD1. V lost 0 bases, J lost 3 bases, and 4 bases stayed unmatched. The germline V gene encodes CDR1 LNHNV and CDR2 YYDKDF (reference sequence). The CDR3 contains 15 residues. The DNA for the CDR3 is TGTGCCACCAGCAGAGAGGGACAGAGGTACACTGAAGCTTTCTTT. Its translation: CATSREGQRYTEAFF.

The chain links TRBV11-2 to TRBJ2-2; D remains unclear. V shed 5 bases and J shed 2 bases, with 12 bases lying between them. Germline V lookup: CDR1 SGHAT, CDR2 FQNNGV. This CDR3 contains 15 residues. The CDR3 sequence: CASSPPAENTGELFF. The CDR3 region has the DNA TGTGCCAGCAGCCCCCCCGCAGAAAACACCGGGGAGCTGTTTTTT.

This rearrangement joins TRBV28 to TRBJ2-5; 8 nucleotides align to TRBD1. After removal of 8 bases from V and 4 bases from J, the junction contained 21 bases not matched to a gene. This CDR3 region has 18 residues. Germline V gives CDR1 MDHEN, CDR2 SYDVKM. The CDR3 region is CASYPSFLQQGDRETQYF. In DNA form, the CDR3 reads TGTGCCAGCTACCCCTCTTTCCTCCAACAGGGGGATCGAGAGACCCAGTACTTC.

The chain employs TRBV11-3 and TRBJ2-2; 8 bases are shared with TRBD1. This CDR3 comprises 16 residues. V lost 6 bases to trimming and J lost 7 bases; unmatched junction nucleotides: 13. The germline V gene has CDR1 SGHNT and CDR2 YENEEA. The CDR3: CASSQISGGWHGELFF. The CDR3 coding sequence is TGTGCCAGCAGTCAGATATCAGGGGGCTGGCACGGGGAGCTGTTTTTT.

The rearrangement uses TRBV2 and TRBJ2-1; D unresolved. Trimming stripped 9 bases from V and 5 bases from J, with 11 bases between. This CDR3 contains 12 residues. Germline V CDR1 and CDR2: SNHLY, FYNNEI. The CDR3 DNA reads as TGTGCCAGTGCAGGCCTACACAATGAGCAGTTCTTC. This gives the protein CASAGLHNEQFF.

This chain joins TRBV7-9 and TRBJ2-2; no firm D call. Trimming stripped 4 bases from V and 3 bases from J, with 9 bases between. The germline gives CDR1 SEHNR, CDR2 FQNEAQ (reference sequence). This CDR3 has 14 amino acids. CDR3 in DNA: TGTGCCAGCAGCTCCTCGACTGACACCGGGGAGCTGTTTTTT. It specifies CASSSSTDTGELFF.

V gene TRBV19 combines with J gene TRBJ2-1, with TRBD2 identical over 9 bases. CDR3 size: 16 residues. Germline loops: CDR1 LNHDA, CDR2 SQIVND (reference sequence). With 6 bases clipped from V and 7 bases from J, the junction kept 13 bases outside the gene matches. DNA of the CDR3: TGTGCCAGTAGCCTAGGTAGCGGGAGAGGAATAAATGAGCAGTTCTTC. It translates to CASSLGSGRGINEQFF.

The CDR3 coding sequence is TGTGCCAGCAGCCAGGGCGTTGACAGGATAGCTACCTACGAGCAGTACTTC. Encoded protein: CASSQGVDRIATYEQYF. The genes are TRBV14 and TRBJ2-7; D perhaps matches TRBD1 (6 bases). This CDR3 contains 17 residues. The germline V and J ends were trimmed by 3 bases and 2 bases, with 20 bases remaining between them. In germline, CDR1 is SGHDN, CDR2 FVKESK. Supplemented by reference TRBV14 and TRBJ2-7, the full variable domain reads EAGVTQFPSHSVIEKGQTVTLRCDPISGHDNLYWYRRVMGKEIKFLLHFVKESKQDESGMPNNRFLAERTGGTYSTLKVQPAELEDSGVYFCASSQGVDRIATYEQYFGPGTRLTVT.